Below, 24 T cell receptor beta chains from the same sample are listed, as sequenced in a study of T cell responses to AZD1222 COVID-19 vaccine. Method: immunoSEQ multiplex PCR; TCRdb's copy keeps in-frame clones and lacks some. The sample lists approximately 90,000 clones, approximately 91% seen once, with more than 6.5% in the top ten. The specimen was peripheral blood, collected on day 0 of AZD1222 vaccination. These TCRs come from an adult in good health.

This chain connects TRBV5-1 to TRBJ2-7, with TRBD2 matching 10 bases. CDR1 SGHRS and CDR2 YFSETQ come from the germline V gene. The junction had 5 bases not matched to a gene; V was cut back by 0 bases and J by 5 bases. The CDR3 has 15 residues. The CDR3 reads CASSLASGGFDEQYF. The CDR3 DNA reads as TGCGCCAGCAGCTTGGCTAGCGGGGGATTCGACGAGCAGTACTTC.

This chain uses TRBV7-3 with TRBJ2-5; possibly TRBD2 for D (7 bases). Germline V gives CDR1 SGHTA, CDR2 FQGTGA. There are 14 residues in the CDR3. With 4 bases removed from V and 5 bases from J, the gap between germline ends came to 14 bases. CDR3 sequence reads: CASSSEAGAETQYF. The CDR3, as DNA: TGTGCCAGCAGCTCGGAGGCGGGGGCGGAGACCCAGTACTTC.

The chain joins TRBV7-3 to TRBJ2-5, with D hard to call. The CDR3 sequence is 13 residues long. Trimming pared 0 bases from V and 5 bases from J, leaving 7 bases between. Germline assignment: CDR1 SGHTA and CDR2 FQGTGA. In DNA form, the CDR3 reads TGTGCCAGCAGCTTAACAGGGTCGGAGACCCAGTACTTC. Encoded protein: CASSLTGSETQYF. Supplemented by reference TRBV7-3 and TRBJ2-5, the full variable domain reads GAGVSQTPSNKVTEKGKYVELRCDPISGHTALYWYRQSLGQGPEFLIYFQGTGAADDSGLPNDRFFAVRPEGSVSTLKIQRTERGDSAVYLCASSLTGSETQYFGPGTRLLVL.

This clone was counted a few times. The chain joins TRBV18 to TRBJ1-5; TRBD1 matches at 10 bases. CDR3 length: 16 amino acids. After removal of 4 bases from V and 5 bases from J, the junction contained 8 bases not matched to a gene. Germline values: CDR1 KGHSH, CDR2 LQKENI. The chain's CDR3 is CASSRGDRGWDQPQHF. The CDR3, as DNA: TGTGCCAGCTCACGAGGGGACAGGGGATGGGATCAGCCCCAGCATTTT.

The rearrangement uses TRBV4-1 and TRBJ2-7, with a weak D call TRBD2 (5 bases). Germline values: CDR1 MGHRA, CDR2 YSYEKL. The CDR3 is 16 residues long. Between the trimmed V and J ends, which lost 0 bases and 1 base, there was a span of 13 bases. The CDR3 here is CASSQDLGRRSYEQYF. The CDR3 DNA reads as TGCGCCAGCAGCCAAGATCTAGGGAGAAGGTCCTACGAGCAGTACTTC.

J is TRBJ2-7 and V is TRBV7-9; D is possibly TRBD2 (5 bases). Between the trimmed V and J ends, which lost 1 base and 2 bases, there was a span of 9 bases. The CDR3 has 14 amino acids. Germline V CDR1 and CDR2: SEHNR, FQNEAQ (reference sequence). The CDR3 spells CASSLEEEPYEQYF. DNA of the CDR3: TGTGCCAGCAGCTTAGAGGAGGAGCCCTACGAGCAGTACTTC.

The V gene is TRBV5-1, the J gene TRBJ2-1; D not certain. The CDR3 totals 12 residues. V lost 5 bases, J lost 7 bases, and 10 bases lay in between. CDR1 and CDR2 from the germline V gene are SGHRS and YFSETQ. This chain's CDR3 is CASRQAGNEQFF. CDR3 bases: TGCGCCAGCAGGCAAGCCGGGAATGAGCAGTTCTTC.

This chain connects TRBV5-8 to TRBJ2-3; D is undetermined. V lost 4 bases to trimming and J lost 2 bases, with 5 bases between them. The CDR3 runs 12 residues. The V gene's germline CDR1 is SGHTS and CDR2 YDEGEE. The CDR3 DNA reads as TGTGCCAGCAGCCTGATCACAGATACGCAGTATTTT. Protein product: CASSLITDTQYF.

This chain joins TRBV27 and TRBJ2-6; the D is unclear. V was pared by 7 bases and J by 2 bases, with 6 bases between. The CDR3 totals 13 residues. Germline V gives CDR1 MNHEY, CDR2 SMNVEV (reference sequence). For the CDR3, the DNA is TGTGCCAGCAAGTTTACTGGGGCCAACGTCCTGACTTTC. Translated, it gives CASKFTGANVLTF.

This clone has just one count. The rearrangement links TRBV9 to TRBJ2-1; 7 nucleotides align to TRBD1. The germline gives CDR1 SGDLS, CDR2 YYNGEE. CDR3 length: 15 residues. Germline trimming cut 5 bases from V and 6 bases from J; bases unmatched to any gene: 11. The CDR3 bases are TGTGCCAGCAGTTACCTTGGGACAGATTTCAATGAGCAGTTCTTC. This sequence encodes CASSYLGTDFNEQFF.

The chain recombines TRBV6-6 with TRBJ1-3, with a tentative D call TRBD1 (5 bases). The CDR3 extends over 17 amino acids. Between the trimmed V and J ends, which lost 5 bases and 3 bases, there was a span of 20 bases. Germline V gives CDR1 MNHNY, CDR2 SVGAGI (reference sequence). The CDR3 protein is CASSPSGTGTSGNTIYF. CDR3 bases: TGTGCCAGCAGTCCCTCCGGGACCGGGACTAGTGGAAACACCATATATTTT.

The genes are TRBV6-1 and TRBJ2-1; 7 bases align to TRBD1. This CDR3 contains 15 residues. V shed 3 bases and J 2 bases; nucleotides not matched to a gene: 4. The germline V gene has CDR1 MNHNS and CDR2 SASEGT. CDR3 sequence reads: CASSEGTVPYNEQFF. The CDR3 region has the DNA TGTGCCAGCAGTGAGGGGACAGTCCCCTACAATGAGCAGTTCTTC.

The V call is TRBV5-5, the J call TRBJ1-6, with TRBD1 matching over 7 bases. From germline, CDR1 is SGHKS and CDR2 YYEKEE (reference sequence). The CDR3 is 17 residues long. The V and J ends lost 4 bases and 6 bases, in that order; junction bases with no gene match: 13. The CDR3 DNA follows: TGTGCCAGCAGCCATCCCGCGACAGGGTCTAGTAATTCACCCCTCCACTTT. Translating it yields CASSHPATGSSNSPLHF.

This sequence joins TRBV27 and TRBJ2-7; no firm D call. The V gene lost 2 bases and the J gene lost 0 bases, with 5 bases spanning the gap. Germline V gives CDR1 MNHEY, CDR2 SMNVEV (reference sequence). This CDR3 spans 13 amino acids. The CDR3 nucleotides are TGTGCCAGCAGTTTAGCGGCCTCCTACGAGCAGTACTTC. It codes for CASSLAASYEQYF.

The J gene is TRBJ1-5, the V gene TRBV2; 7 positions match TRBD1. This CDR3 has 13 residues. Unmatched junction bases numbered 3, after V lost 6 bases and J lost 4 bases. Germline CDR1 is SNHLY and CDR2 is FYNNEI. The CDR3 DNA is TGTGCCAGCAGGTTACAGGGGAATCAGCCCCAGCATTTT. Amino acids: CASRLQGNQPQHF.

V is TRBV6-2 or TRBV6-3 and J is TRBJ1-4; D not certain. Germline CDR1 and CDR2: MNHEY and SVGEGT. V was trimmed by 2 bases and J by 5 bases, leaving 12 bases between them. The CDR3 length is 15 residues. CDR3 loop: CASSYRPEPNEKLFF. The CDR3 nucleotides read TGTGCCAGCAGTTACCGCCCAGAGCCAAATGAAAAACTGTTTTTT.

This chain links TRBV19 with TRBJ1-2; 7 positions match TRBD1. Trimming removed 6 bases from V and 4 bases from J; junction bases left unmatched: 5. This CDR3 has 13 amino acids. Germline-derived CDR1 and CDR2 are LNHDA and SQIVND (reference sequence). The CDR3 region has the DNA TGTGCCAGTAGGCCGGGACAGCTCTATGGCTACACCTTC. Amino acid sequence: CASRPGQLYGYTF. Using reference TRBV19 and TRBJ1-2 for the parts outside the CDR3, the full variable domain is DGGITQSPKYLFRKEGQNVTLSCEQNLNHDAMYWYRQDPGQGLRLIYYSQIVNDFQKGDIAEGYSVSREKKESFPLTVTSAQKNPTAFYLCASRPGQLYGYTFGSGTRLTVV.

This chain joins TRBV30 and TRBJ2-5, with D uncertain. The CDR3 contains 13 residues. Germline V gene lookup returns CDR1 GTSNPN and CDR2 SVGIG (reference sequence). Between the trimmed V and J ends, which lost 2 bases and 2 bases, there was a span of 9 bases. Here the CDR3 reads CAWSSMGQETQYF. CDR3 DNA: TGTGCCTGGAGTTCGATGGGTCAAGAGACCCAGTACTTC.

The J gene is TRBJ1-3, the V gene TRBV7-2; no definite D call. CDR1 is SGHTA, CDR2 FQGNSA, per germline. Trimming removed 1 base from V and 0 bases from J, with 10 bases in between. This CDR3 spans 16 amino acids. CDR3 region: CASSLVGPGSGNTIYF. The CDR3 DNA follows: TGTGCCAGCAGCTTAGTGGGTCCGGGCTCTGGAAACACCATATATTTT.

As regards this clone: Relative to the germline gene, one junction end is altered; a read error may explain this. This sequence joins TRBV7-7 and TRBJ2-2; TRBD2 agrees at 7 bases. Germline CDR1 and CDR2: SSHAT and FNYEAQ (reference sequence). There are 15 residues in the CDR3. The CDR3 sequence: CASSPEAPGGGELFF. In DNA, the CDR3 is TGTGCTAGCAGCCCCGAGGCACCGGGAGGCGGGGAGCTGTTTTTT.

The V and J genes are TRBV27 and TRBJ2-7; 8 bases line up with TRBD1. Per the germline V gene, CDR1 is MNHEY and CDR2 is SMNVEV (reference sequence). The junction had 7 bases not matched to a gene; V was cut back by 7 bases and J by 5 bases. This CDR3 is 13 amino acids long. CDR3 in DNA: TGTGCCAGCAAGAGGACAGGGAGTCACGAGCAGTACTTC. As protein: CASKRTGSHEQYF.

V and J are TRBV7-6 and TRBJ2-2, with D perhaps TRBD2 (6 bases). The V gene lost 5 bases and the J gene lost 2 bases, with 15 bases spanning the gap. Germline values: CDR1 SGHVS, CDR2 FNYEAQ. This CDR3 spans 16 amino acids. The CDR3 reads CASSLQPGTNTGELFF. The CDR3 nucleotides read TGTGCCAGCAGCCTACAGCCCGGGACTAACACCGGGGAGCTGTTTTTT.

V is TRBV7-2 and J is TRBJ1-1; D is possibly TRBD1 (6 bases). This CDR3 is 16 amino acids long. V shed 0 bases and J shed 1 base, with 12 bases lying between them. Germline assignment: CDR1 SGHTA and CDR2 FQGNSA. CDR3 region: CASSLAWGGPNTEAFF. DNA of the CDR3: TGTGCCAGCAGCTTAGCGTGGGGGGGGCCGAACACTGAAGCTTTCTTT.

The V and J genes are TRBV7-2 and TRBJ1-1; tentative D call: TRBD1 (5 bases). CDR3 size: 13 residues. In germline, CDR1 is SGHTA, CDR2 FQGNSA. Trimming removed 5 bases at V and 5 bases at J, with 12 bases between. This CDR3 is CASSQGWGTEAFF. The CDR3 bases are TGTGCCAGCAGCCAGGGATGGGGGACTGAAGCTTTCTTT. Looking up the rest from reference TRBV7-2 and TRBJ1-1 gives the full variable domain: GAGVSQSPSNKVTEKGKDVELRCDPISGHTALYWYRQSLGQGLEFLIYFQGNSAPDKSGLPSDRFSAERTGGSVSTLTIQRTQQEDSAVYLCASSQGWGTEAFFGQGTRLTVV.